This T cell receptor (beta chain) was recorded in a study of cytomegalovirus exposure and HLA in healthy donors. Study-wide results and limits: The study reported that TCR beta sequences accurately predicted HLA-A and HLA-B alleles in most subjects.

V was clipped by 4 bases and J by 0 bases, with 14 bases between them. The CDR3 has 16 amino acids. CDR1 SNHLY and CDR2 FYNNEI come from the germline V gene. Points on this clone: Its antigen is unidentified.

The primer mix had 60 Vbeta and 13 Jbeta primers. Per the original data handling: Per a later analysis, the number of unique TCR beta chains was approximately 80 million, of which 9 million to 14 million were shared. Only in-frame clones appear in the TCRdb table, and some are missing; sequencing was by immunoSEQ multiplex PCR. Clonal size and the V and J genes are those of that table, whereas D and trimming came from the DNA. Here the sample spans about 130,000 clones, 65% to 90% being singletons. V gene TRBV2 combines with J gene TRBJ2-3; possible D gene TRBD2, 5 bases. The sample was PBMCs. This sequence originates from a girl aged 2-10 years in good health and CMV-seronegative. The CDR3 nucleotides read TGTGCCAGCAGTGCTACAACTAGGTCTAGCACAGATACGCAGTATTTT. Translated, it gives CASSATTRSSTDTQYF.